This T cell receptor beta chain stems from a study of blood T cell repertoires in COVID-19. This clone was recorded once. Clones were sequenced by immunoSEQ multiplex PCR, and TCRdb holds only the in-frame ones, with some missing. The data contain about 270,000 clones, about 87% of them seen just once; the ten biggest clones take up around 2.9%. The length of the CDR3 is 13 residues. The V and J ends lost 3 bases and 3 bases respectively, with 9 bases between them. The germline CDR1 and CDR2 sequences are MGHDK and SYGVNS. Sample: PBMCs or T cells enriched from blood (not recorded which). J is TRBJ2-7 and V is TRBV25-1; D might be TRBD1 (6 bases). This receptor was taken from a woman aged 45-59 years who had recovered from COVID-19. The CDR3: CASSDRTDYEQYF. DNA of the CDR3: TGTGCCAGCAGTGATCGGACAGACTACGAGCAGTACTTC.